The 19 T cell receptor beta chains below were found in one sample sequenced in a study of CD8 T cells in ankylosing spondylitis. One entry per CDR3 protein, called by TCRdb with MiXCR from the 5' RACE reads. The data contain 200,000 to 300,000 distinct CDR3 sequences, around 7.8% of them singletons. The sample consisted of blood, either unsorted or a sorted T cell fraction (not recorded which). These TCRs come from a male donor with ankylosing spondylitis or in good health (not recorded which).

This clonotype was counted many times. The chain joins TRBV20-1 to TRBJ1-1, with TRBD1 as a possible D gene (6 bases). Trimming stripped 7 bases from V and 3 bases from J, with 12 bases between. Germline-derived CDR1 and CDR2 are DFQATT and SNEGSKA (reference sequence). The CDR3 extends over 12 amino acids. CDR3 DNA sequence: TGCAGTGTGAGTAGGGGGGACACTGAAGCTTTCTTT. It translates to CSVSRGDTEAFF.

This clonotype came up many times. The CDR3 nucleotides are TGCAGTGTTCATAGCGTGTCAGGTGCAGATACGCAGTATTTT. This encodes CSVHSVSGADTQYF. The chain employs TRBV20-1 and TRBJ2-3, with D possibly matching TRBD2 (5 bases). The germline V gene has CDR1 DFQATT and CDR2 SNEGSKA (reference sequence). This CDR3 contains 14 residues. Trimming cost V 7 bases and J 4 bases, with 18 bases left between them.

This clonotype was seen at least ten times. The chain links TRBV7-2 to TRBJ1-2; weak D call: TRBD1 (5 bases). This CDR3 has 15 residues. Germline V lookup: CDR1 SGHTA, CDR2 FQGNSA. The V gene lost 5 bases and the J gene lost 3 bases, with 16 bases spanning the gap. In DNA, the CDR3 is TGTGCCAGCAGCCCACATGGGGGGTGGGACTATGGCTACACCTTC. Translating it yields CASSPHGGWDYGYTF.

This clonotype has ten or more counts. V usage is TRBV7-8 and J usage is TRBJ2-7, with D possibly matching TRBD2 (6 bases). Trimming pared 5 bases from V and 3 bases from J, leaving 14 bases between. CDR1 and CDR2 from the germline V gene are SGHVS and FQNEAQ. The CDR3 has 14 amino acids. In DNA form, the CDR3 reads TGTGCCAGCAGCCTCCAGGGACTTTTCTACGAGCAGTACTTC. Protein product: CASSLQGLFYEQYF.

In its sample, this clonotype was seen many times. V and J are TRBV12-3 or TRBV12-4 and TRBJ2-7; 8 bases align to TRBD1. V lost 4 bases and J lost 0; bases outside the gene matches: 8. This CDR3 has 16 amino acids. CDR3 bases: TGTGCCAGCAGTTCCCGAGGACAGGGTGGCTCCTACGAGCAGTACTTC. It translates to CASSSRGQGGSYEQYF.

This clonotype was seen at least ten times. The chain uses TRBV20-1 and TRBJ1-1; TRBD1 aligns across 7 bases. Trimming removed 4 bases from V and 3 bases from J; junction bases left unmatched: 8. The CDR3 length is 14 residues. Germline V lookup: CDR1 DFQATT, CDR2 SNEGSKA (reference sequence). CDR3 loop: CSAKKGAGYTEAFF. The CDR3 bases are TGCAGTGCTAAAAAGGGGGCAGGTTACACTGAAGCTTTCTTT.

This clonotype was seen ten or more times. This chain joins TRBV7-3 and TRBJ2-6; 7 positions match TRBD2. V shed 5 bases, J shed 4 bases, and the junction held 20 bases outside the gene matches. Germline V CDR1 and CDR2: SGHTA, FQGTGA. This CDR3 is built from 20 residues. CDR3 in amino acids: CASSTNLRGRGFYGANVLTF. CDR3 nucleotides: TGTGCCAGCAGCACAAACCTCCGGGGGAGGGGTTTCTACGGGGCCAACGTCCTGACTTTC.

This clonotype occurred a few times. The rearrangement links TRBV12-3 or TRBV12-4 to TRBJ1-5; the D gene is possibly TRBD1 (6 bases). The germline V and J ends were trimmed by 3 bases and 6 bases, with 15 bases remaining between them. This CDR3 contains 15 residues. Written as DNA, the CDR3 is TGTGCCAGCAGTTTTGGAGGGGGGGTGGGTCAGCCCCAGCATTTT. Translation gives CASSFGGGVGQPQHF.

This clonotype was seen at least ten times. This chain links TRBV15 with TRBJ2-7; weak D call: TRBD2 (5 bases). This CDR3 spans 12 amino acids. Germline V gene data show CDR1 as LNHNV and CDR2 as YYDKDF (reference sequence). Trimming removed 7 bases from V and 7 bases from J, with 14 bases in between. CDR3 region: CATNTLGGEQYF. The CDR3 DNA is TGTGCCACCAACACTTTAGGCGGGGAGCAGTACTTC.

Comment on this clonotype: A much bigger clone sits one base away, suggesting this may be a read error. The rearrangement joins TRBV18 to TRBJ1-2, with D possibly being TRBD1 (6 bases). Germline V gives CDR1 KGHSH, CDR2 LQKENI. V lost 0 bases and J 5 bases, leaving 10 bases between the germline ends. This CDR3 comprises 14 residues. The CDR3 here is CASSPPNREYGYTF. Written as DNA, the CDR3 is TGTGCCAGCTCACCACCGAACAGGGAATATGGCTACACCTTC.

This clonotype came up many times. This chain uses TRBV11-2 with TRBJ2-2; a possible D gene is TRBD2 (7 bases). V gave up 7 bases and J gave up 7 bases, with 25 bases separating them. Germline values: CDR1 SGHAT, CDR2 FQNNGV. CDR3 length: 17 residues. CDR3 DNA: TGTGCCAGCACCCCCGAAGTTGGGGGGGCTTCTGACGGGGAGCTGTTTTTT. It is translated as CASTPEVGGASDGELFF.

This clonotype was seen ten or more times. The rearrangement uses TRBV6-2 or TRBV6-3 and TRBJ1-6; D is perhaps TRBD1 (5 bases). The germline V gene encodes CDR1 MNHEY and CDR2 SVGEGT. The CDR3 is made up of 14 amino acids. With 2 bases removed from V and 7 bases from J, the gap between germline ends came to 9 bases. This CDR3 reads CASSYARENSPLHF. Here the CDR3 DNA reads TGTGCCAGCAGTTACGCCAGGGAGAATTCACCCCTCCACTTT.

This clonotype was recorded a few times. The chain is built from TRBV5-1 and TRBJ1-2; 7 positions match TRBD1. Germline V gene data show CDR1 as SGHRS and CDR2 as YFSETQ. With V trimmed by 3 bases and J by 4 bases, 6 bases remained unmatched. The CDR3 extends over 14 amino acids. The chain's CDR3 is CASSSEGATYGYTF. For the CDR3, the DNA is TGCGCCAGCAGCTCTGAGGGGGCGACCTATGGCTACACCTTC.

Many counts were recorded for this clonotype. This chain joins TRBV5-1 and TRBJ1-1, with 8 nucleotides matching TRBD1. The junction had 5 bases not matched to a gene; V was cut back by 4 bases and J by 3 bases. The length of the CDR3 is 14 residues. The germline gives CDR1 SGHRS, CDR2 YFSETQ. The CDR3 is CASSDRGLDTEAFF. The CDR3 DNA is TGCGCCAGCAGCGACAGGGGCTTGGACACTGAAGCTTTCTTT.

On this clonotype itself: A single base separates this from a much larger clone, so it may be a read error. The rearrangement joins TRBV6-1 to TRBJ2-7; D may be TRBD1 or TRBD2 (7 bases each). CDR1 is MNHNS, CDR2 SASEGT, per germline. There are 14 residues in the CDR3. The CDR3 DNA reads TGTGCCAGCAGCTCTCTAGACAGGGACTACGGGCAGTACTTC. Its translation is CASSSLDRDYGQYF.

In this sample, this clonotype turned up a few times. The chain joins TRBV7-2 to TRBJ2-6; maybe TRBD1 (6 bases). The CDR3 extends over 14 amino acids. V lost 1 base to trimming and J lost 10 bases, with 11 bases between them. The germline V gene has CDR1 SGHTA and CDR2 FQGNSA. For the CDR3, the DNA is TGTGCCAGCAGCTTAGGGCAACAGGGTAACGTCCTGACTTTC. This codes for CASSLGQQGNVLTF. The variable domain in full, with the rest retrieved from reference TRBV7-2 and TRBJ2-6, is GAGVSQSPSNKVTEKGKDVELRCDPISGHTALYWYRQSLGQGLEFLIYFQGNSAPDKSGLPSDRFSAERTGGSVSTLTIQRTQQEDSAVYLCASSLGQQGNVLTFGAGSRLTVL.

CDR3 in DNA: TGTGCCACCAGTGACTACAGGGGAGAGACCCAGTACTTC. Protein product: CATSDYRGETQYF. This chain joins TRBV24-1 and TRBJ2-5, with TRBD1 matching over 7 bases. With 4 bases clipped from V and 4 bases from J, the junction kept 2 bases outside the gene matches. CDR1 KGHDR and CDR2 SFDVKD come from the germline V gene. CDR3 size: 13 residues.

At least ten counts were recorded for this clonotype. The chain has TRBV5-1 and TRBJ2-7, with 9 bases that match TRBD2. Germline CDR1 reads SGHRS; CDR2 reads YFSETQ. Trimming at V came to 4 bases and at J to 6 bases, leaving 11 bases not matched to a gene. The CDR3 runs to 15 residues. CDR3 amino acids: CASSGSIAGAGEQYF. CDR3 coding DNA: TGCGCCAGCAGCGGTAGTATAGCGGGAGCCGGCGAGCAGTACTTC.

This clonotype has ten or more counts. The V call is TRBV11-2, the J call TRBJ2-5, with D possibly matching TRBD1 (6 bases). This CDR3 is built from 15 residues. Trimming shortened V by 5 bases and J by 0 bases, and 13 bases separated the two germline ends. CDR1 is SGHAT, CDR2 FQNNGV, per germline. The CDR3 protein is CASSPRGGYQETQYF. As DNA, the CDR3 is TGTGCCAGCAGCCCTAGAGGGGGTTACCAAGAGACCCAGTACTTC.